Reported below is one T cell receptor (beta chain). The antigen is undetermined. Pooling covered second doses at about 4 or about 12 weeks. Sequenced by immunoSEQ multiplex PCR; TCRdb stores in-frame clones only, minus some. Of under 150,000 clones in the sample, around 89% were seen once. This sample was included in a study of T cell responses to AZD1222 COVID-19 vaccine. This CDR3 spans 15 amino acids. Germline V gives CDR1 SGDLS, CDR2 YYNGEE. Unmatched junction bases numbered 9, after V lost 1 base and J lost 7 bases. General study points: Samples come after the peak T cell response, not at day 14. Only five to seven individuals given AZD1222 were seropositive at baseline. Vaccination with two AZD1222 doses was followed by a rise in Spike-specific TCR breadth and depth.

The chain is built from TRBV9 and TRBJ1-1, with TRBD1 identical over 8 bases. Sequencing used peripheral blood, obtained 28 days after the second AZD1222 dose. The source of this sequence is an adult who received the AZD1222 COVID-19 vaccine. The CDR3 DNA reads as TGTGCCAGCAGCGTATTGGACAGGGTAACAGGTGAAGCTTTCTTT. Translated, it gives CASSVLDRVTGEAFF.